What follows describes a single TCR beta chain. Its antigen is not known. 13 Jbeta primers and 60 Vbeta primers were used for the PCR. The repertoire was sequenced with immunoSEQ multiplex PCR; TCRdb's copy has only in-frame clones and lacks some. The table has about 200,000 clones, roughly 79% seen once; the top ten hold around 1.8%. The data belong to a study of cytomegalovirus exposure and HLA in healthy donors. Notes on the study in general: Most observed TCR sequences were rare, whereas some public TCRs were detected in many donors. In a later analysis, TCR beta V- and J-gene trimming showed a link to a missense DCLRE1C variant. About 180 TCR beta chains were listed as cytomegalovirus-associated. The study reported that TCR beta sequences accurately predicted HLA-A and HLA-B alleles in most subjects.

Germline V lookup: CDR1 SGHRS, CDR2 YFSETQ. The CDR3 extends over 16 amino acids. V trimming: 0 bases; J trimming: 0 bases; junction bases outside the gene matches: 3. This TCR was recovered from a man between 18 and 29 years old in good health and CMV-seronegative. The sequenced sample was PBMCs. The gene calls are TRBV5-1 and TRBJ2-3; 8 nucleotides line up with TRBD1. The CDR3 loop reads CASSLGGQASTDTQYF. CDR3 DNA sequence: TGCGCCAGCAGCTTGGGGGGACAGGCAAGCACAGATACGCAGTATTTT.